The 4 T cell receptor beta chains reported below all come from one sample, sequenced in a study of T cells in Graves' hyperthyroidism and ophthalmopathy. The CDR3 regions of TCR beta were amplified from RNA transcripts. TCR CDR3 underwent first-round RT-PCR with the HTBI primer set. MiXCR, run by TCRdb on the multiplex PCR reads, gives a single entry per CDR3 protein. The sample lists about 360,000 distinct CDR3 sequences, about 13% occurring once. Source material: blood. These receptors were obtained from a woman under 30 with Graves' hyperthyroidism.

This clonotype has only a few counts. V is TRBV19 and J is TRBJ2-2; D is unclear. V was clipped by 5 bases and J by 1 base, with 8 bases between them. CDR1 and CDR2 from the germline V gene are LNHDA and SQIVND (reference sequence). The CDR3 runs 14 residues. The CDR3 protein is CASSAFQNTGELFF. The CDR3 region has the DNA TGTGCCAGTAGTGCCTTCCAGAACACCGGGGAGCTGTTTTTT. The full variable domain, in which reference TRBV19 and TRBJ2-2 provide the parts outside the CDR3, is DGGITQSPKYLFRKEGQNVTLSCEQNLNHDAMYWYRQDPGQGLRLIYYSQIVNDFQKGDIAEGYSVSREKKESFPLTVTSAQKNPTAFYLCASSAFQNTGELFFGEGSRLTVL.

This clonotype was counted only a few times. The chain recombines TRBV20-1 with TRBJ1-6; D is unclear. The CDR3 is 15 residues long. Germline V CDR1 and CDR2: DFQATT, SNEGSKA (reference sequence). Trimming pared 1 base from V and 6 bases from J, leaving 13 bases between. The CDR3 here is CSARGPELTNSPLHF. The DNA of the CDR3 is TGCAGTGCTAGAGGACCCGAACTAACTAATTCACCCCTCCACTTT.

This clonotype was detected many times. V is TRBV7-2 and J is TRBJ2-7, with D perhaps given as TRBD1 or TRBD2 (5 bases each). The V and J ends lost 1 base and 3 bases respectively, with 13 bases between them. From germline, CDR1 is SGHTA and CDR2 FQGNSA. The CDR3 is 15 amino acids. The CDR3 bases are TGTGCCAGCAGCTTAGGACGGGGAAGGGGCTACGAGCAGTACTTC. It specifies CASSLGRGRGYEQYF.

The gene calls are TRBV27 and TRBJ1-2; no clear D gene. The germline CDR1 and CDR2 sequences are MNHEY and SMNVEV (reference sequence). V lost 0 bases and J 0 bases, leaving 20 bases between the germline ends. The CDR3 is 19 residues long. The CDR3 sequence is CASSLSGWGGVGANYGYTF. CDR3 nucleotide sequence: TGTGCCAGCAGTTTATCGGGTTGGGGTGGGGTCGGGGCTAACTATGGCTACACCTTC.